This passage covers 18 T cell receptor beta chains from one sample sequenced in a study of T cells in Graves' hyperthyroidism and ophthalmopathy (dated by TCRdb to the late 2010s). Preparation of the library involved multiplex PCR. TCRdb names Illumina HiSeq 2000 as the instrument used. The TCR beta CDR3 regions were amplified from the RNA transcripts. The TCR CDR3 was subjected to a first round of RT-PCR using the HTBI primer set and the Qiagen OneStep RT-PCR kit. TCRdb reprocessing: public reads trimmed at Q25 with fastp, clones called with MiXCR, in-frame beta chains kept. Merged by CDR3 protein, the rows form single entries marked with the most common genes and DNA. This sample holds just under 750,000 distinct CDR3 sequences; approximately 40% were observed only once. The top ten clones comprise more than 25% of the sample. The sequencing sample was made of blood. The receptors come from a woman in her 40s with Graves' hyperthyroidism.

The V and J genes are TRBV14 and TRBJ1-4, with D perhaps TRBD1 (6 bases). Germline V lookup: CDR1 SGHDN, CDR2 FVKESK. V was trimmed by 3 bases and J by 7 bases, leaving 18 bases between them. This CDR3 is 16 amino acids long. CDR3 bases: TGTGCCAGCAGCCAGGGTTTCAGGGGAGGAAGTGAAAAACTGTTTTTT. It specifies CASSQGFRGGSEKLFF. Combining the CDR3 with reference TRBV14 and TRBJ1-4 gives the whole variable domain EAGVTQFPSHSVIEKGQTVTLRCDPISGHDNLYWYRRVMGKEIKFLLHFVKESKQDESGMPNNRFLAERTGGTYSTLKVQPAELEDSGVYFCASSQGFRGGSEKLFFGSGTQLSVL.

J is TRBJ1-4 and V is TRBV5-1, with D perhaps matching TRBD1 (6 bases). Germline V gene lookup returns CDR1 SGHRS and CDR2 YFSETQ. CDR3 length: 14 amino acids. V was trimmed by 6 bases and J by 13 bases, leaving 22 bases between them. In DNA, the CDR3 is TGCGCCAGCACTCAGGGGCCTGGTTTCGAGAGACTGTTTTTT. It codes for CASTQGPGFERLFF.

The rearrangement joins TRBV6-5 to TRBJ2-7; a weak D match, TRBD2 (5 bases). The CDR3 has 17 amino acids. The germline gives CDR1 MNHEY, CDR2 SVGAGI. The V end was cut by 3 bases, the J end by 3 bases, with 21 bases between. The CDR3 DNA reads TGTGCCAGCAGTTATTCCGCCGCGGGTACCGACGACTACGAGCAGTACTTC. It is translated as CASSYSAAGTDDYEQYF.

This clonotype occurred many times. V gene TRBV7-2 combines with J gene TRBJ2-5; the match to TRBD2 covers 8 bases. J gave up 2 bases and V 4 bases, and 12 bases lay outside the gene matches. Germline assignment: CDR1 SGHTA and CDR2 FQGNSA. This CDR3 comprises 17 residues. The CDR3 coding sequence is TGTGCCAGCAGCTCCACCGGCGGGGGGCGTTTACAAGAGACCCAGTACTTC. It encodes CASSSTGGGRLQETQYF.

This sequence joins TRBV5-1 and TRBJ1-2, with no clear D. The CDR3 covers 16 residues. Germline-derived CDR1 and CDR2 are SGHRS and YFSETQ. The V gene lost 0 bases and the J gene lost 2 bases, with 14 bases spanning the gap. The CDR3 bases are TGCGCCAGCAGCTTGGACGCCACCCGAGGGAACTATGGCTACACCTTC. Protein: CASSLDATRGNYGYTF.

The gene calls are TRBV20-1 and TRBJ1-1, with TRBD1 as a possible D gene (5 bases). The germline gives CDR1 DFQATT, CDR2 SNEGSKA (reference sequence). CDR3 length: 9 amino acids. V lost 3 bases and J lost 14, with 10 bases in between. CDR3 region: CSASPGHFF. In DNA form, the CDR3 reads TGCAGTGCTAGTCCTGGACACTTCTTT.

CDR3 amino acids: CASSFYGDGGAETQYF. DNA for the CDR3: TGTGCCAGCAGCTTCTACGGGGACGGTGGGGCAGAGACCCAGTACTTC. V is TRBV5-6 and J is TRBJ2-5, with D perhaps TRBD1 or TRBD2 (5 bases each). Between the trimmed V and J ends, which lost 2 bases and 4 bases, there was a span of 18 bases. The CDR3 runs to 16 residues. Germline CDR1 reads SGHDT; CDR2 reads YYEEEE.

This clonotype has only a few counts. The rearrangement links TRBV7-9 to TRBJ2-5; no firm D call. Germline CDR1 reads SEHNR; CDR2 reads FQNEAQ (reference sequence). The CDR3 length is 14 residues. The germline V and J ends were trimmed by 5 bases and 3 bases, with 13 bases remaining between them. Written as DNA, the CDR3 is TGTGCCAGCAGCCCCTCCACTACGAAAGAGACCCAGTACTTC. Its protein product is CASSPSTTKETQYF.

This clonotype was recorded only once. The chain has TRBV7-2 and TRBJ2-7; 9 bases align to TRBD1. This CDR3 region has 15 residues. The J segment lost 5 bases and the V segment lost 5 bases, leaving 10 bases of the junction unmatched. The germline V gene has CDR1 SGHTA and CDR2 FQGNSA. The CDR3 loop is CASSLGDRVADEQYF. The CDR3 DNA reads TGTGCCAGCAGCCTAGGGGACAGGGTTGCGGACGAGCAGTACTTC.

This clonotype was detected ten times or more. This chain connects TRBV10-3 to TRBJ2-5; 8 bases fit TRBD2. This CDR3 is built from 14 residues. Germline V gene lookup returns CDR1 ENHRY and CDR2 SYGVKD. V gave up 7 bases and J gave up 1 base; unmatched junction bases: 5. The CDR3 DNA is TGTGCCATCAAGGGCGGGGGGATCCAAGAGACCCAGTACTTC. The encoded protein is CAIKGGGIQETQYF.

In the case of this clonotype: This may be a read error, as it is one base from a much larger clone. The chain is built from TRBV7-2 and TRBJ1-5; D is unresolved. Between the trimmed V and J ends, which lost 2 bases and 0 bases, there was a span of 5 bases. The CDR3 totals 14 residues. Germline CDR1 is SGHTA and CDR2 is FQGNSA. Written as DNA, the CDR3 is TGTGCCAGCAGCTTAATTTATAGCAATCAGCCCCAGCATTTT. This codes for CASSLIYSNQPQHF.

This clonotype has at least ten counts. The chain carries TRBV25-1 and TRBJ1-4; D ambiguous. V lost 1 base and J lost 6, with 6 bases in between. Germline assignment: CDR1 MGHDK and CDR2 SYGVNS. The CDR3 is 13 amino acids. The CDR3 DNA reads as TGTGCCAGCAGTGAATTTCTGGATGAAAAACTGTTTTTT. Its translation is CASSEFLDEKLFF.

Regarding this clonotype: The junction does not match germline at one end; this may be a read error. The chain employs TRBV24-1 and TRBJ1-2; 8 nucleotides line up with TRBD1. Germline lookup yields CDR1 KGHDR and CDR2 SFDVKD. CDR3 length equals 11 residues. This CDR3 reads CASSYGGTGAF. CDR3 sequence (DNA): TGTGCCAGCAGTTATGGGGGGACAGGAGCCTTC.

The V and J genes are TRBV10-3 and TRBJ2-2, with 7 bases aligning to TRBD1. In germline, CDR1 is ENHRY, CDR2 SYGVKD. Germline trimming cut 6 bases from V and 1 base from J; bases unmatched to any gene: 20. The CDR3 consists of 20 residues. The CDR3 loop is CAIRNVGQSGVALNTGELFF. The CDR3 DNA follows: TGTGCCATCAGGAATGTGGGACAGAGTGGAGTCGCCCTGAACACCGGGGAGCTGTTTTTT.

V and J are TRBV7-2 and TRBJ1-1; 7 nucleotides match TRBD1. This CDR3 has 17 amino acids. The J segment lost 0 bases and the V segment lost 4 bases, leaving 11 bases of the junction unmatched. CDR1 is SGHTA and CDR2 is FQGNSA in the germline V gene. This chain's CDR3 is CASSSVRGQMMNTEAFF. The CDR3 coding sequence is TGTGCCAGCAGCTCCGTCAGGGGACAGATGATGAACACTGAAGCTTTCTTT.

This clonotype has at least ten counts. The chain uses TRBV10-1 and TRBJ1-5; weak D call: TRBD1 (5 bases). The CDR3 totals 12 residues. The germline V gene encodes CDR1 WNHNN and CDR2 SYGVQD (reference sequence). Trimming pared 5 bases from V and 11 bases from J, leaving 13 bases between. The CDR3 DNA reads TGCGCCAGCAGTTCGGGGGATCGGGCCCAGCATTTT. It specifies CASSSGDRAQHF.

The rearrangement uses TRBV3-1 and TRBJ2-7, with TRBD1 as a possible D gene (5 bases). Trimming stripped 1 base from V and 3 bases from J, with 13 bases between. CDR3 size: 15 residues. Germline V gene data show CDR1 as LGHDT and CDR2 as YNNKEL (reference sequence). The CDR3 loop is CASSQGPTASYEQYF. The CDR3 DNA reads as TGTGCCAGCAGCCAAGGCCCGACAGCCAGCTACGAGCAGTACTTC.

This clonotype was detected only a few times. This rearrangement joins TRBV5-4 to TRBJ1-2; 7 nucleotides align to TRBD1. The CDR3 covers 15 residues. The germline gives CDR1 SGHNT, CDR2 YYREEE (reference sequence). Germline trimming cut 3 bases from V and 3 bases from J; bases unmatched to any gene: 8. CDR3 protein: CASSSAGGADYGYTF. CDR3 coding DNA: TGTGCCAGCAGCTCCGCAGGGGGTGCCGACTATGGCTACACCTTC.